This TCR beta chain was sequenced in a study of early T cells in non-severe SARS-CoV-2 infection. TCRdb fed the 5' RACE reads into MiXCR, producing one record per CDR3 protein. Altogether about 25,000 distinct CDR3 sequences are present, 4.5% to 7% being singletons, with the ten largest covering 2% to 3%. This clonotype is medium-sized in the sample. Trimming cost V 0 bases and J 0 bases, with 9 bases left between them. This CDR3 contains 15 residues. Germline CDR1 reads LGHNA; CDR2 reads YSLEER. This clonotype originated in an adult who was a healthcare worker with PCR-confirmed SARS-CoV-2 infection or an uninfected control (not recorded which). The sample taken for sequencing was whole blood. This sequence joins TRBV4-3 and TRBJ2-7; D not certain. CDR3 protein: CASSQDPTSSYEQYF. DNA of the CDR3: TGCGCCAGCAGCCAAGATCCGACTTCCTCCTACGAGCAGTACTTC.